This TCR beta chain was sequenced in a study of sequential checkpoint blockade in melanoma. Study overall: TCRbeta immunosequencing was performed on DNA from roughly 91 pretreatment melanoma tumor samples. After nivolumab or ipilimumab alone, approximately 22 patients had week-13 rebiopsies. Study-wide points: Tumor T-cell fraction and clonality correlated with PD-L1 and CD8+ counts.

Treatment meaning: randomized to nivolumab then ipilimumab (arm A) or the reverse (arm B). None of the patients previously received DNA-damaging chemotherapy. Method: immunoSEQ multiplex PCR; TCRdb's copy keeps in-frame clones and lacks some. The table shows more than 6,500 clones, with 20% occurring only once. This clone was detected ten times or more. Its antigen is unidentified. The CDR3 has 14 residues. V shed 2 bases and J shed 3 bases, with 10 bases lying between them. The germline V gene encodes CDR1 SGHNT and CDR2 YENEEA. The rearrangement uses TRBV11-3 and TRBJ1-1; D might be TRBD1 (6 bases). This TCR came from a human donor with melanoma. The input for sequencing was tumor tissue (inferred from file names), taken from a patient given nivolumab and ipilimumab in sequence. This chain's CDR3 is CASSLQGQDTEAFF. The CDR3 DNA is TGTGCCAGCAGCTTACAGGGGCAGGACACTGAAGCTTTCTTT.